One sample yielded the 23 T cell receptor beta chains listed below, sequenced in a study of T cells after yellow fever vaccination. TCRdb analysed the 5' RACE reads with MiXCR anew, one entry per CDR3 protein. The table has 250,000 to 300,000 distinct CDR3 sequences, roughly 5.2% seen once. Sequenced material: CD4+ T cells sorted from PBMCs, taken on the day of the yellow fever booster vaccination. The receptors come from a young man who received the YFV17D yellow fever vaccine.

The table lists this clonotype with many counts. The chain is built from TRBV5-1 and TRBJ2-7; D call uncertain. The CDR3 contains 15 residues. V gave up 0 bases and J gave up 2 bases, with 12 bases separating them. Looked up from germline, CDR1 is SGHRS and CDR2 is YFSETQ. The CDR3 DNA reads as TGCGCCAGCAGCTTGGTTGGCATAGAGGCCTACGAGCAGTACTTC. This encodes CASSLVGIEAYEQYF.

This clonotype appeared a few times. V usage is TRBV5-1 and J usage is TRBJ2-1, with 12 nucleotides matching TRBD2. V lost 3 bases to trimming and J lost 8 bases; unmatched junction nucleotides: 9. The germline CDR1 and CDR2 sequences are SGHRS and YFSETQ. The CDR3 contains 16 residues. The CDR3 DNA is TGCGCCAGCAGCTCCACTCTAGCGGGGGGGCTCTATGAGCAGTTCTTC. Its translation is CASSSTLAGGLYEQFF.

This clonotype was recorded at least ten times. The rearrangement joins TRBV7-2 to TRBJ2-5; 9 bases agree with TRBD2. J gave up 9 bases and V 3 bases, and 5 bases lay outside the gene matches. Germline V gene sequence: CDR1 SGHTA, CDR2 FQGNSA. The CDR3 length is 13 residues. The CDR3 DNA sequence: TGTGCCAGCAGCTTCTGGACTAGCGAGCCCCAGTACTTC. Translating gives CASSFWTSEPQYF.

This clonotype occurred a few times. The rearrangement joins TRBV11-2 to TRBJ1-1; D ambiguous. V shed 2 bases and J shed 2 bases, with 6 bases lying between them. Germline CDR1 reads SGHAT; CDR2 reads FQNNGV. The CDR3 length is 13 residues. The CDR3 sequence: CASSLSTNTEAFF. The CDR3 nucleotides are TGTGCCAGCAGCTTATCCACCAACACTGAAGCTTTCTTT.

This clonotype was found many times. For the CDR3, the DNA is TGTGCCAGCAGCTTAGGTCAAGGGGGATTCACAGATACGCAGTATTTT. Protein product: CASSLGQGGFTDTQYF. The gene calls are TRBV7-9 and TRBJ2-3, with a weak D call TRBD1 (6 bases). V lost 1 base, J lost 2 bases, and 13 bases lay in between. CDR3 length: 16 amino acids. Germline V gene data show CDR1 as SEHNR and CDR2 as FQNEAQ (reference sequence).

CDR3 nucleotide sequence: TGTGCCAGCAGCTCGACAGGGGGCCTACTGGGGGGAAAACTGTTTTTT. Translated, it gives CASSSTGGLLGGKLFF. This chain joins TRBV7-2 and TRBJ1-4, with 10 bases lining up with TRBD1. With V trimmed by 4 bases and J by 10 bases, 12 bases remained unmatched. Germline V gives CDR1 SGHTA, CDR2 FQGNSA. CDR3 size: 16 residues.

This clonotype was recorded many times. This sequence joins TRBV12-3 or TRBV12-4 and TRBJ2-3; the D gene is possibly TRBD2 (5 bases). The V gene lost 6 bases and the J gene lost 8 bases, with 12 bases spanning the gap. This CDR3 has 12 amino acids. The CDR3 spells CASRDSTSTQYF. The CDR3 region has the DNA TGTGCCAGCAGGGACTCAACAAGTACGCAGTATTTT.

This clonotype was observed a handful of times. The genes are TRBV4-2 and TRBJ1-1; a weak D match, TRBD1 (5 bases). The CDR3 spans 13 residues. Deletions cut 3 bases from V and 6 bases from J, with 11 bases between. Germline V gene sequence: CDR1 LGHNA, CDR2 YNFKEQ. CDR3: CASSHGRGSEAFF. The CDR3 DNA reads as TGTGCCAGCAGCCATGGGAGGGGTTCTGAAGCTTTCTTT.

This clonotype was seen ten or more times. The V gene is TRBV14, the J gene TRBJ2-1; tentatively, D is TRBD1 (6 bases). Germline CDR1 reads SGHDN; CDR2 reads FVKESK. V lost 4 bases to trimming and J lost 9 bases, with 19 bases between them. This CDR3 comprises 15 residues. CDR3 residues: CASSLPGTSSAEQFF. The CDR3 bases are TGTGCCAGCAGCCTCCCTGGGACAAGTTCGGCTGAGCAGTTCTTC.

The chain carries TRBV5-5 and TRBJ1-4, with D unresolved. The V end lost 0 bases, the J end lost 6 bases, and 15 bases lay between the germline ends. This CDR3 is 16 amino acids long. Looked up from germline, CDR1 is SGHKS and CDR2 is YYEKEE (reference sequence). The DNA of the CDR3 is TGTGCCAGCAGCTTGGTTATCAGACGGACCGATGAAAAACTGTTTTTT. Its translation is CASSLVIRRTDEKLFF.

This clonotype turned up a few times. This chain links TRBV5-1 with TRBJ1-1; D uncertain. The germline V gene has CDR1 SGHRS and CDR2 YFSETQ. This CDR3 region has 14 residues. Trimming shortened V by 4 bases and J by 4 bases, and 14 bases separated the two germline ends. DNA of the CDR3: TGCGCCAGCAGCGGGAGGAGGGAGCGCACTGAAGCTTTCTTT. Translated: CASSGRRERTEAFF.

This clonotype was picked up a small number of times. The J gene is TRBJ2-5, the V gene TRBV5-4; TRBD2 agrees at 10 bases. The CDR3 is 16 residues long. Germline values: CDR1 SGHNT, CDR2 YYREEE (reference sequence). V was pared by 1 base and J by 6 bases, with 9 bases of the junction left unmatched. The CDR3 spells CASSLSARTSGKTQYF. CDR3 coding DNA: TGTGCCAGCAGCTTGAGCGCAAGGACTAGCGGAAAGACCCAGTACTTC.

This clonotype was seen ten or more times. The chain uses TRBV29-1 and TRBJ2-1; 8 positions agree with TRBD1. The germline gives CDR1 SQVTM, CDR2 ANQGSEA. With V trimmed by 1 base and J by 1 base, 9 bases remained unmatched. This CDR3 comprises 17 residues. The CDR3 spells CSVEAIIGQGSYNEQFF. The DNA of the CDR3 is TGCAGCGTTGAAGCTATAATTGGACAGGGATCCTACAATGAGCAGTTCTTC.

This clonotype has more than one count but fewer than ten. J is TRBJ1-4 and V is TRBV2; D remains unclear. Germline lookup yields CDR1 SNHLY and CDR2 FYNNEI. This CDR3 has 12 amino acids. Trimming took 5 bases from V and 5 from J, leaving 6 bases between them. CDR3 residues: CASSQSNEKLFF. The CDR3 DNA follows: TGTGCCAGCAGTCAGTCCAATGAAAAACTGTTTTTT.

At least ten counts were recorded for this clonotype. This chain links TRBV6-6 with TRBJ1-4; TRBD1 might be the D (5 bases). The CDR3 spans 14 residues. V shed 7 bases and J shed 1 base, with 10 bases lying between them. CDR1 and CDR2 from the germline V gene are MNHNY and SVGAGI (reference sequence). For the CDR3, the DNA is TGTGCCAGCATCGAGGGGTTAACTAATGAAAAACTGTTTTTT. Its translation: CASIEGLTNEKLFF.

This clonotype was detected only a few times. The V call is TRBV10-3, the J call TRBJ2-1; possibly TRBD1 or TRBD2 for D (5 bases each). Germline V gene sequence: CDR1 ENHRY, CDR2 SYGVKD. The CDR3 covers 17 residues. V dropped 4 bases and J dropped 3 bases, with 19 bases sitting between them. CDR3 in DNA: TGTGCCATCAGTGTGACCGTAGGGACGGATAACTACAATGAGCAGTTCTTC. It is translated as CAISVTVGTDNYNEQFF.

In its sample, this clonotype was seen a few times. The V and J genes are TRBV6-1 and TRBJ2-7, with 12 bases identical to TRBD2. Germline loops: CDR1 MNHNS, CDR2 SASEGT. With 4 bases clipped from V and 5 bases from J, the junction kept 6 bases outside the gene matches. The CDR3 is 15 amino acids. CDR3 bases: TGTGCCAGCAGTGGGGCTAGCGGGGGGGCCCACGAGCAGTACGTC. Amino acid sequence: CASSGASGGAHEQYV.

In this sample, this clonotype turned up many times. The rearrangement links TRBV5-1 to TRBJ2-1, with 12 bases fitting TRBD2. Germline CDR1 reads SGHRS; CDR2 reads YFSETQ. The trim removed 3 bases at V and 9 bases at J, leaving 10 bases unmatched. This CDR3 region has 16 residues. CDR3 in amino acids: CASSSRLAGDGGEQFF. The CDR3 nucleotides read TGCGCCAGCAGCTCCAGACTAGCGGGGGACGGAGGTGAGCAGTTCTTC. Looking up the rest from reference TRBV5-1 and TRBJ2-1 gives the full variable domain: KAGVTQTPRYLIKTRGQQVTLSCSPISGHRSVSWYQQTPGQGLQFLFEYFSETQRNKGNFPGRFSGRQFSNSRSEMNVSTLELGDSALYLCASSSRLAGDGGEQFFGPGTRLTVL.

The chain is built from TRBV28 and TRBJ2-5; no definite D call. The V end lost 11 bases, the J end lost 4 bases, and 14 bases lay between the germline ends. The CDR3 is made up of 12 amino acids. Germline lookup yields CDR1 MDHEN and CDR2 SYDVKM. The chain's CDR3 is CASERGSETQYF. The CDR3 DNA reads TGTGCCTCTGAACGCGGTTCAGAGACCCAGTACTTC.

V usage is TRBV2 and J usage is TRBJ2-7, with D possibly matching TRBD2 (5 bases). V lost 4 bases to trimming and J lost 6 bases, with 13 bases between them. Germline CDR1 reads SNHLY; CDR2 reads FYNNEI. This CDR3 has 13 amino acids. CDR3 nucleotides: TGTGCCAGCAGTGGGACTTGGCGGAGCGAGCAGTACGTC. It encodes CASSGTWRSEQYV.

This chain links TRBV30 with TRBJ2-5; 8 bases map to TRBD2. The CDR3 runs 13 residues. V dropped 3 bases and J dropped 5; count of bases not matched to a gene: 5. CDR1 and CDR2 from the germline V gene are GTSNPN and SVGIG (reference sequence). The CDR3 spells CAWSTSGGETQYF. CDR3 nucleotides: TGTGCCTGGAGCACTAGCGGCGGGGAGACCCAGTACTTC.

In its sample, this clonotype was seen a few times. V is TRBV3-1 and J is TRBJ2-6; D gene uncertain. Germline V gene lookup returns CDR1 LGHDT and CDR2 YNNKEL (reference sequence). There are 14 residues in the CDR3. Trimming took off 1 base at V and 7 bases at J, with 8 bases between the two ends. The CDR3 bases are TGTGCCAGCAGCCAAGGGCCGGACGCCAACGTCCTGACTTTC. It is translated as CASSQGPDANVLTF.

This clonotype was counted at least ten times. This rearrangement joins TRBV6-5 to TRBJ2-5; 10 bases match TRBD1. Germline CDR1 is MNHEY and CDR2 is SVGAGI. The CDR3 is 15 amino acids. With 6 bases clipped from V and 2 bases from J, the junction kept 6 bases outside the gene matches. The CDR3, as DNA: TGTGCCAGCAGCTATCCGGGACAGGGGCAAGAGACCCAGTACTTC. Translation: CASSYPGQGQETQYF.